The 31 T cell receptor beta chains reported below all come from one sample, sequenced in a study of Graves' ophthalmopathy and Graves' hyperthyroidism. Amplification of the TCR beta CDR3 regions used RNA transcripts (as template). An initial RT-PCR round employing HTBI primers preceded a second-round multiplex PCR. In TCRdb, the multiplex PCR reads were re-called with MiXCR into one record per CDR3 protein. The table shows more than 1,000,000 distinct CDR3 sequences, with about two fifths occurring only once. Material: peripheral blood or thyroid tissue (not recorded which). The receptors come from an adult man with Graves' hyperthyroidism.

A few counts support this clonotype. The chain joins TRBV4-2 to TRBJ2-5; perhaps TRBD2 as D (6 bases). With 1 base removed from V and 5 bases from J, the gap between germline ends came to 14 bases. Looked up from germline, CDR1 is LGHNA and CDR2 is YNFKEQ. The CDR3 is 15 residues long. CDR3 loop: CASSQGPGGRETQYF. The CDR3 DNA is TGTGCCAGCAGCCAAGGGCCCGGAGGGCGGGAGACCCAGTACTTC.

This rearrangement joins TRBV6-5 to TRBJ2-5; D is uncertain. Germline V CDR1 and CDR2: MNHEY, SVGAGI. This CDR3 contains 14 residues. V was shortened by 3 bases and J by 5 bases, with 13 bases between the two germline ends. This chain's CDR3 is CASSYFFSEETQYF. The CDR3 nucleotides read TGTGCCAGCAGTTATTTTTTCTCGGAGGAGACCCAGTACTTC.

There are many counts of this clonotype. The CDR3 bases are TGTGCCACCAGCAGAGTGGGACTAGCGGGCCAAGAGACCCAGTACTTC. This translates into CATSRVGLAGQETQYF. This chain links TRBV15 with TRBJ2-5; TRBD2 matches 12 bases. Germline V gives CDR1 LNHNV, CDR2 YYDKDF (reference sequence). The CDR3 contains 16 residues. V shed 1 base, J shed 1 base, and the junction held 1 base outside the gene matches.

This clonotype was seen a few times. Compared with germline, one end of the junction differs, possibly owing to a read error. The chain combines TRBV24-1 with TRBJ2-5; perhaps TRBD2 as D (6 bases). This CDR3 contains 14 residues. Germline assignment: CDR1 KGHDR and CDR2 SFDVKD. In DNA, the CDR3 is TGTGCCACCAGTGATCCGGGGGACCAGGAGACCCAGTACTTC. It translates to CATSDPGDQETQYF.

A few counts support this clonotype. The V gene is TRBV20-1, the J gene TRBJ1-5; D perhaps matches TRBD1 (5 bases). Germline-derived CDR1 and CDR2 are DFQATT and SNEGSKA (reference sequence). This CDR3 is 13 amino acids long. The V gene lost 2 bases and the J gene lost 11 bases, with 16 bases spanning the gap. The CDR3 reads CSARFGREETQHF. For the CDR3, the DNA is TGCAGTGCTAGATTCGGCAGGGAGGAGACCCAGCATTTT.

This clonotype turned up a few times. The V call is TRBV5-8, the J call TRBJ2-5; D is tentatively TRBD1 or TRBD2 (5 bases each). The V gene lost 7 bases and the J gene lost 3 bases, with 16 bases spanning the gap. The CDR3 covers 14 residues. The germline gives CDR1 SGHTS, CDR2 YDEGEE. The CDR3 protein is CASWSSGTKETQYF. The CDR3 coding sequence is TGTGCCAGCTGGTCATCCGGGACCAAAGAGACCCAGTACTTC.

CDR3 amino acids: CAWSATRPLGSPLHF. The CDR3 bases are TGTGCCTGGAGTGCGACACGGCCCCTCGGTTCACCCCTCCACTTT. J is TRBJ1-6 and V is TRBV30; unclear D gene. Germline CDR1 GTSNPN, CDR2 SVGIG (reference sequence). Trimming cost V 1 base and J 9 bases, with 16 bases left between them. CDR3 length: 15 residues.

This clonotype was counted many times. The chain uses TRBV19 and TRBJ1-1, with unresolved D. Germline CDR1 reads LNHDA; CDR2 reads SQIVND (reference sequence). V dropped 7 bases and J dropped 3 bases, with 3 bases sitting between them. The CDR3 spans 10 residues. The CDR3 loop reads CASKDTEAFF. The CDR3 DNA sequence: TGTGCCAGTAAAGACACTGAAGCTTTCTTT.

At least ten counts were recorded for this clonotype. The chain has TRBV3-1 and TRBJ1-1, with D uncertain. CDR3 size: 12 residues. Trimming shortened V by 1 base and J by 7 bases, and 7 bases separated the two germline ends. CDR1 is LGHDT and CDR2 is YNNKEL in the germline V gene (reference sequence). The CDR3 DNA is TGTGCCAGCAGCCAAGGCGGGATTGAAGCTTTCTTT. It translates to CASSQGGIEAFF.

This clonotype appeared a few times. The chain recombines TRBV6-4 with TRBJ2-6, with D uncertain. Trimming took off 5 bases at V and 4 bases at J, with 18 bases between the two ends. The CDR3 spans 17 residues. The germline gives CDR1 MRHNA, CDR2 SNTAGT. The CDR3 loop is CASSWGGRISGANVLTF. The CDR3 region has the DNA TGTGCCAGCAGTTGGGGTGGGCGCATCTCCGGGGCCAACGTCCTGACTTTC.

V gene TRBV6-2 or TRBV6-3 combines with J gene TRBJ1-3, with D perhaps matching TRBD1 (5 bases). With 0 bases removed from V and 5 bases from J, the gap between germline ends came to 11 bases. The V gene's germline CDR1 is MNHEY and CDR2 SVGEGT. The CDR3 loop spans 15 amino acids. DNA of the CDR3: TGTGCCAGCAGTTACTCCGGGACTTTTCGAAACACCATATATTTT. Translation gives CASSYSGTFRNTIYF.

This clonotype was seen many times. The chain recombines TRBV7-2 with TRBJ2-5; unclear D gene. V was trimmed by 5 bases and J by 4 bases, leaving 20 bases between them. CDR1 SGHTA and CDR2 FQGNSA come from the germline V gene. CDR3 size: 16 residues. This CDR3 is CASSHPIGAETETQYF. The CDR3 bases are TGTGCCAGCAGCCACCCTATTGGCGCGGAGACAGAGACCCAGTACTTC.

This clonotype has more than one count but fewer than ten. CDR3 region: CASSQAGKVEKLFF. The CDR3, as DNA: TGTGCCAGCAGCCAAGCCGGGAAAGTTGAAAAACTGTTTTTT. The chain recombines TRBV3-1 with TRBJ1-4; no reliable D call. The CDR3 spans 14 residues. Germline assignment: CDR1 LGHDT and CDR2 YNNKEL (reference sequence). V gave up 1 base and J gave up 7 bases, with 10 bases separating them. Full variable domain (rest looked up from reference TRBV3-1 and TRBJ1-4): DTAVSQTPKYLVTQMGNDKSIKCEQNLGHDTMYWYKQDSKKFLKIMFSYNNKELIINETVPNRFSPKSPDKAHLNLHINSLELGDSAVYFCASSQAGKVEKLFFGSGTQLSVL.

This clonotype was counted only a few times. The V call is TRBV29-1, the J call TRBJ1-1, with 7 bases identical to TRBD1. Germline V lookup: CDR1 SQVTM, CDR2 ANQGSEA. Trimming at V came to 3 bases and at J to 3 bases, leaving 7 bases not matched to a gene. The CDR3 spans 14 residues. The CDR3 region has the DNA TGCAGCGTTGACCTCCGGGACAGAGACACTGAAGCTTTCTTT. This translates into CSVDLRDRDTEAFF.

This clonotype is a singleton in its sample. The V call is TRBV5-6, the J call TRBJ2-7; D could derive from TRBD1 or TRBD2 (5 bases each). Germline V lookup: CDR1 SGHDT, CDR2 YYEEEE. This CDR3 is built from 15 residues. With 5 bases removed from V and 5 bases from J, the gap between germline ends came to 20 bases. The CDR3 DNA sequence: TGTGCCAGCAGTTCCGCCGGGTGGGGGTTCGACGAGCAGTACTTC. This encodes CASSSAGWGFDEQYF.

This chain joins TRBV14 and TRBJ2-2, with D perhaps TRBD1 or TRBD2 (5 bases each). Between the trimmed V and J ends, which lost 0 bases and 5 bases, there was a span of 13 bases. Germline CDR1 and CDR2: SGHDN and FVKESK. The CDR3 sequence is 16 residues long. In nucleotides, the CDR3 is TGTGCCAGCAGCCAAGAGAGGGGCCCCCGTACCGGGGAGCTGTTTTTT. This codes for CASSQERGPRTGELFF.

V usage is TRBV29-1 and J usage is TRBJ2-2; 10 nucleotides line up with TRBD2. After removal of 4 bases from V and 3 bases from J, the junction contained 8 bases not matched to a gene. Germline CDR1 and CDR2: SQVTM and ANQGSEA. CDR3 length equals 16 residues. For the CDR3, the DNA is TGCAGCGTTGCCGCTAGGGGGACTAGCGACACCGGGGAGCTGTTTTTT. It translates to CSVAARGTSDTGELFF.

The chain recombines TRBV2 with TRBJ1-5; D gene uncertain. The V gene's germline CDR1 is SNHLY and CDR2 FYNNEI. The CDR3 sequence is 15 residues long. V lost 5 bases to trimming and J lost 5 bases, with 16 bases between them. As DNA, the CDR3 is TGTGCCAGCAGTCCCTCGGCCTCAACTCATCAGCCCCAGCATTTT. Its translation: CASSPSASTHQPQHF.

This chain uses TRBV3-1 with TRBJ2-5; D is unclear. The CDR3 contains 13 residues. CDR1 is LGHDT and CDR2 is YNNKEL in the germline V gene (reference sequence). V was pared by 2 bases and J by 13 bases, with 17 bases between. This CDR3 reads CASSQRHDRPGYF. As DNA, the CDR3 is TGTGCCAGCAGCCAACGTCACGACCGACCCGGGTACTTC.

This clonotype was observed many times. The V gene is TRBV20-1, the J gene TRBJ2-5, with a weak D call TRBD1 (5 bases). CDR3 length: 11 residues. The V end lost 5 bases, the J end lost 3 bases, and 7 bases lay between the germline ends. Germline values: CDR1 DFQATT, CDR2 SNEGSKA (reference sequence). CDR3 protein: CSADREETQYF. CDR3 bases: TGCAGTGCTGACAGAGAAGAGACCCAGTACTTC.

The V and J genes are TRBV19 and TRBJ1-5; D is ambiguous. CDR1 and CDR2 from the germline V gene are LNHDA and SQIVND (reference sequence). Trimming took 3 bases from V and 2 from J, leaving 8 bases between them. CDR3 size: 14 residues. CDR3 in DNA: TGTGCCAGTAGTATCCGGGTTGGCAATCAGCCCCAGCATTTT. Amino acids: CASSIRVGNQPQHF.

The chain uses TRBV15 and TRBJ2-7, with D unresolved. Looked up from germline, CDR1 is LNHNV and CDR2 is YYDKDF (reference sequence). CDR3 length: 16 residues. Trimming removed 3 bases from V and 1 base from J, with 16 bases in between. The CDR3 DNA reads TGTGCCACCAGCAGTTACCTCGGAGTAGGGTCCTACGAGCAGTACTTC. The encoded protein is CATSSYLGVGSYEQYF.

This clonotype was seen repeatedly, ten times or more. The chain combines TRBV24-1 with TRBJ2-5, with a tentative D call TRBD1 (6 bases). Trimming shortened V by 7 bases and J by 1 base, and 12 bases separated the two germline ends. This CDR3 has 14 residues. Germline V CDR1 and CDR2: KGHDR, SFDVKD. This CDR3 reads CATRATGFQETQYF. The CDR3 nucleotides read TGTGCCACCAGGGCGACAGGCTTCCAAGAGACCCAGTACTTC.

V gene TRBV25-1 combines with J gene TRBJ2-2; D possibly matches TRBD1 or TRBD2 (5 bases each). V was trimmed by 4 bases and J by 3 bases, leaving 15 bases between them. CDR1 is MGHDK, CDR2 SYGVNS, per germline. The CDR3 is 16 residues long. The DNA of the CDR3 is TGTGCCAGCAGTGGCCCGAGGGGTGAACACACCGGGGAGCTGTTTTTT. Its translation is CASSGPRGEHTGELFF.

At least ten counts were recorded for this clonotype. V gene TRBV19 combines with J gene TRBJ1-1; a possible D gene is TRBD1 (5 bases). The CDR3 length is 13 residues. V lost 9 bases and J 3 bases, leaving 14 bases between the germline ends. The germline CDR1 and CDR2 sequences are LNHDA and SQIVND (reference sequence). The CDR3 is CASRDRDYTEAFF. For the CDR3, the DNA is TGTGCCAGCAGGGACCGCGACTACACTGAAGCTTTCTTT.

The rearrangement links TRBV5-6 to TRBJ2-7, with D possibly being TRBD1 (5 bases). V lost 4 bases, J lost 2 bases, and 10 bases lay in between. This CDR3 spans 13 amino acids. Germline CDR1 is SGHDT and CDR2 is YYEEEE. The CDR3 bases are TGTGCCAGCAGCGTAGGGGTACCCTACGAGCAGTACTTC. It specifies CASSVGVPYEQYF.

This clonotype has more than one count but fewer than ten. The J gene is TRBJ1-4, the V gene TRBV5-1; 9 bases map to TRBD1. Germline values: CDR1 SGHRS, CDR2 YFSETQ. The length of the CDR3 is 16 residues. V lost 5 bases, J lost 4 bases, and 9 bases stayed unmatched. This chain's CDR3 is CASRSGTGSDNEKLFF. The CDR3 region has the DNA TGCGCCAGCAGATCCGGGACAGGGTCCGATAATGAAAAACTGTTTTTT.

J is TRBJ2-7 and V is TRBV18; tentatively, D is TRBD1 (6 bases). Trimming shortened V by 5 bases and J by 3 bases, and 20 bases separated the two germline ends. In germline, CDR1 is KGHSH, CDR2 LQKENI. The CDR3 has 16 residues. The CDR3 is CASSSRSGTSRYEQYF. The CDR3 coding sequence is TGTGCCAGCTCATCGAGATCCGGGACATCACGCTACGAGCAGTACTTC.

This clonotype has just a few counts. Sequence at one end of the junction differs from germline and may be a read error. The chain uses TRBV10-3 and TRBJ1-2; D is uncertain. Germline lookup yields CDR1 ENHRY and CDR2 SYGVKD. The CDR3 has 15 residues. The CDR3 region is CASSFGRDSNYGYTF. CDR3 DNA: TGTGCCAGCAGTTTCGGAAGGGATTCTAACTATGGCTACACCTTC.

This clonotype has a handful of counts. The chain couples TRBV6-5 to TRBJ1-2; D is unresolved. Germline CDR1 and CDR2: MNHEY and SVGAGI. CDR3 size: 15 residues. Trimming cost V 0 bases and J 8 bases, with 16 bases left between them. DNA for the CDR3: TGTGCCAGCAGTTACTCGAAGGGCCGGAATTCCGGCTACACCTTC. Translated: CASSYSKGRNSGYTF.

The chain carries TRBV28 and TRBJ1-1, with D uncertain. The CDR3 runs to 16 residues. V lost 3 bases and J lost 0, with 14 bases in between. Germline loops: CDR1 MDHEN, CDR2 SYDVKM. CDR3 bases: TGTGCCAGCAGTTTTTCCTACCTAACCATGAACACTGAAGCTTTCTTT. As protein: CASSFSYLTMNTEAFF.